Following are 20 T cell receptor beta chains from one sample sequenced in a study of beta chain features in type 1 diabetes (dated by TCRdb to the late 2010s). The library was made by the immunoSEQ multiplex PCR assay. All of the isolated RNA was reverse transcribed with the High Capacity cDNA Reverse Transcription Kit, so expressed TCRB transcripts were sequenced. The table comes from immuneACCESS by way of TCRdb, which keeps in-frame sequences with V and J called. Part of the clones is missing from these tables; in studies checked, under half for an unresolved V gene and the rest for unknown reasons. This sample is represented by 28,000 or so clones; less than 75% of them were singletons. The ten largest clones capture approximately 2.5% of the sample. Overall study results and their limits: A moderate but significant shortening of TCRB CDR3 length was observed in type 1 diabetes patients in all four CD4+ subsets.

The antigens of these receptors remain unknown. Material: Tregs from blood. What the cell subset or site label conveys for this sample: regulatory CD4+ T cells. The source of these receptors is a woman in her 30s with type 1 diabetes.

The chain is built from TRBV27 and TRBJ1-5, with D possibly matching TRBD1 (5 bases). Trimming removed 4 bases at V and 4 bases at J, with 11 bases between. The CDR3 length is 14 residues. Germline CDR1 is MNHEY and CDR2 is SMNVEV (reference sequence). Here the CDR3 reads CASSSSQGNQPQHF. CDR3 sequence (DNA): TGTGCCAGCAGTTCGTCCCAGGGAAATCAGCCCCAGCATTTT.

The rearrangement joins TRBV6-6 to TRBJ2-7, with 7 bases lining up with TRBD1. The CDR3 consists of 13 residues. Germline V gene lookup returns CDR1 MNHNY and CDR2 SVGAGI (reference sequence). The J segment lost 0 bases and the V segment lost 4 bases, leaving 0 bases of the junction unmatched. The CDR3: CASSWDSSYEQYF. In nucleotides, the CDR3 is TGTGCCAGCAGTTGGGACAGCTCCTACGAGCAGTACTTC.

With respect to this clone: Compared with germline, one end of the junction differs, possibly owing to a read error. The rearrangement joins TRBV6-4 to TRBJ1-2; D gene uncertain. The length of the CDR3 is 11 residues. Germline V CDR1 and CDR2: MRHNA, SNTAGT. The CDR3 reads CAGSAGLGYTF. The CDR3 region has the DNA TGTGCCGGCAGCGCCGGGTTAGGCTACACCTTC.

This rearrangement joins TRBV18 to TRBJ2-6, with a tentative D call TRBD1 (5 bases). Per germline, CDR1 KGHSH and CDR2 LQKENI. The CDR3 has 18 amino acids. Trimming took off 3 bases at V and 0 bases at J, with 15 bases between the two ends. CDR3: CASSPSAGIGSGANVLTF. The DNA for the CDR3 is TGTGCCAGCTCACCCTCAGCAGGGATTGGCTCTGGGGCCAACGTCCTGACTTTC.

V is TRBV6-6 and J is TRBJ2-5; D might be TRBD2 (5 bases). CDR1 is MNHNY and CDR2 is SVGAGI in the germline V gene (reference sequence). The CDR3 sequence is 13 residues long. Trimming took off 2 bases at V and 4 bases at J, with 8 bases between the two ends. The CDR3 sequence is CASSYLAGETQYF. The CDR3 region has the DNA TGTGCCAGCAGTTACCTGGCGGGAGAGACCCAGTACTTC.

The gene calls are TRBV21-1 and TRBJ1-2. TRBV21-1 is annotated as a pseudogene. This CDR3 comprises 12 residues. The CDR3 DNA is TGTGCCAGCACCCGCCCAGCGTATGGCTACACCTTC. The encoded protein is CASTRPAYGYTF.

This chain links TRBV28 with TRBJ1-3; the D gene is possibly TRBD1 (5 bases). The CDR3 length is 12 residues. Germline V gene sequence: CDR1 MDHEN, CDR2 SYDVKM. V was cut by 6 bases and J by 6 bases, with 9 bases left in between. In DNA form, the CDR3 reads TGTGCCAGCAGGGGAGGGGTAAACACCATATATTTT. Its translation: CASRGGVNTIYF.

The chain employs TRBV5-1 and TRBJ2-2; D not certain. The CDR3 consists of 12 residues. The V gene lost 4 bases and the J gene lost 7 bases, with 8 bases spanning the gap. Germline CDR1 reads SGHRS; CDR2 reads YFSETQ. This CDR3 is CASSPNSGELFF. The CDR3 nucleotides read TGCGCCAGCAGCCCCAATAGCGGGGAGCTGTTTTTT. The full variable domain, completed using reference TRBV5-1 and TRBJ2-2, is KAGVTQTPRYLIKTRGQQVTLSCSPISGHRSVSWYQQTPGQGLQFLFEYFSETQRNKGNFPGRFSGRQFSNSRSEMNVSTLELGDSALYLCASSPNSGELFFGEGSRLTVL.

The V and J genes are TRBV5-1 and TRBJ1-3; the D is unclear. CDR3 size: 15 residues. Deletions cut 6 bases from V and 0 bases from J, with 13 bases between. Germline CDR1 reads SGHRS; CDR2 reads YFSETQ. CDR3 region: CASTLGLTSGNTIYF. Written as DNA, the CDR3 is TGCGCCAGCACCCTTGGCCTTACCTCTGGAAACACCATATATTTT.

The chain's CDR3 is CSVVPWTGRQETQYF. The CDR3 DNA follows: TGCAGCGTTGTACCCTGGACAGGGCGACAAGAGACCCAGTACTTC. The chain joins TRBV29-1 to TRBJ2-5, with 8 bases fitting TRBD1. Germline V gives CDR1 SQVTM, CDR2 ANQGSEA. Unmatched junction bases numbered 9, after V lost 4 bases and J lost 2 bases. The CDR3 contains 15 residues.

The gene calls are TRBV5-1 and TRBJ2-7; D is possibly TRBD2 (5 bases). CDR1 and CDR2 from the germline V gene are SGHRS and YFSETQ. The CDR3 is 15 amino acids. Deletions cut 0 bases from V and 3 bases from J, with 13 bases between. This chain's CDR3 is CASSLGSSPLYEQYF. CDR3 bases: TGCGCCAGCAGCTTGGGATCTAGCCCGCTCTACGAGCAGTACTTC.

The J gene is TRBJ2-5, the V gene TRBV6-6; TRBD2 matches at 11 bases. CDR1 is MNHNY, CDR2 SVGAGI, per germline (reference sequence). V gave up 6 bases and J gave up 5 bases; unmatched junction bases: 5. The CDR3 runs 14 residues. CDR3 DNA sequence: TGTGCCAGCAGAACGGGACTAGCGGTCGAGACCCAGTACTTC. It encodes CASRTGLAVETQYF.

The V and J genes are TRBV11-2 and TRBJ1-1; D ambiguous. The germline V gene encodes CDR1 SGHAT and CDR2 FQNNGV. The CDR3 is made up of 13 amino acids. The V gene lost 5 bases and the J gene lost 7 bases, with 14 bases spanning the gap. CDR3 loop: CASSPAGPGEAFF. DNA for the CDR3: TGTGCCAGCAGCCCCGCAGGCCCCGGTGAAGCTTTCTTT.

This sequence joins TRBV5-4 and TRBJ1-5, with D perhaps matching TRBD1 (6 bases). Looked up from germline, CDR1 is SGHNT and CDR2 is YYREEE (reference sequence). The CDR3 runs to 13 residues. Trimming removed 0 bases from V and 7 bases from J, with 8 bases in between. The chain's CDR3 is CASSLEQGQPQHF. The CDR3, as DNA: TGTGCCAGCAGCTTGGAACAGGGCCAGCCCCAGCATTTT.

The gene calls are TRBV4-2 and TRBJ2-3; 9 nucleotides line up with TRBD2. CDR3 length equals 14 residues. With 1 base clipped from V and 5 bases from J, the junction kept 1 base outside the gene matches. Germline assignment: CDR1 LGHNA and CDR2 YNFKEQ. The CDR3 is CASSQGGRVDTQYF. In DNA form, the CDR3 reads TGTGCCAGCAGCCAAGGCGGGAGGGTAGATACGCAGTATTTT.

V gene TRBV5-1 combines with J gene TRBJ2-7; 7 bases map to TRBD2. The CDR3 contains 13 residues. Trimming took 4 bases from V and 4 from J; bases not matched to a gene: 5. Germline CDR1 and CDR2: SGHRS and YFSETQ. This CDR3 reads CASSAYSGYEQYF. CDR3 bases: TGCGCCAGCAGCGCATATAGCGGGTACGAGCAGTACTTC.

The chain uses TRBV11-2 and TRBJ2-5; the match to TRBD2 covers 13 bases. V lost 1 base to trimming and J lost 2 bases; unmatched junction nucleotides: 1. The CDR3 is 16 residues long. Germline CDR1 reads SGHAT; CDR2 reads FQNNGV. Here the CDR3 reads CASSLGTSGRQETQYF. For the CDR3, the DNA is TGTGCCAGCAGCTTAGGGACTAGCGGGAGACAAGAGACCCAGTACTTC.

A note on this clone: One junction end does not reproduce the germline sequence, and a read error may be involved. This chain connects TRBV7-7 to TRBJ2-1; 10 bases fit TRBD2. The germline CDR1 and CDR2 sequences are SSHAT and FNYEAQ (reference sequence). This CDR3 is built from 14 residues. CDR3 coding DNA: TGTGCTAGCAGCTTAGCTAGCGGGAGTTATGAGCAGTTCTTC. This gives the protein CASSLASGSYEQFF.

This chain joins TRBV11-2 and TRBJ1-1; 7 bases are shared with TRBD1. The CDR3 covers 16 residues. V trimming: 5 bases; J trimming: 1 base; junction bases outside the gene matches: 10. Germline V gene sequence: CDR1 SGHAT, CDR2 FQNNGV. As DNA, the CDR3 is TGTGCCAGCAGCCGAAGAACAGGGGCCTGGAACACTGAAGCTTTCTTT. The encoded protein is CASSRRTGAWNTEAFF. The full variable domain, rest sourced from reference TRBV11-2 and TRBJ1-1, is EAGVAQSPRYKIIEKRQSVAFWCNPISGHATLYWYQQILGQGPKLLIQFQNNGVVDDSQLPKDRFSAERLKGVDSTLKIQPAKLEDSAVYLCASSRRTGAWNTEAFFGQGTRLTVV.

This clone has just a few counts. The chain couples TRBV28 to TRBJ1-5; 7 bases align to TRBD1. V trimming: 5 bases; J trimming: 3 bases; junction bases outside the gene matches: 4. CDR1 and CDR2 (germline): MDHEN, SYDVKM. The CDR3 runs 14 residues. CDR3 nucleotides: TGTGCCAGCAGTCCGGACAGGCTCAATCAGCCCCAGCATTTT. It codes for CASSPDRLNQPQHF.